This TCR beta chain was captured in a study of blood T cell repertoires in COVID-19. Study-wide context: Spain, Italy and the United States supplied samples that represented acute and convalescent COVID-19. PBMCs, B-cell-depleted T cells, or T cells were the source of the cDNA or gDNA that made up the material.

Data came from immunoSEQ multiplex PCR; TCRdb stores just in-frame clones and leaves some out. The data hold about 260,000 clones, with around 87% observed a single time. The CDR3 totals 15 residues. The V and J ends lost 9 bases and 0 bases, in that order; junction bases with no gene match: 8. Germline V lookup: CDR1 LNHDA, CDR2 SQIVND (reference sequence). The TCR originated in an older woman with COVID-19, enrolled during active disease. The source material was peripheral blood. The chain carries TRBV19 and TRBJ1-5; 7 bases agree with TRBD1. CDR3 sequence (DNA): TGTGCCAGCGGGACAGTAATTTATAGCAATCAGCCCCAGCATTTT. Its protein is CASGTVIYSNQPQHF.